The source of this T cell receptor (beta chain) is a study of T cells in tumors after PD-1 blockade. Study information: Some patients also took daily vismodegib 150 mg during anti-PD-1 treatment.

This table comes from immunoSEQ multiplex PCR, and its TCRdb copy is limited to in-frame clones, with some not included. The data contain about 33,000 clones, around 80% of them seen just once; the ten biggest clones take up under 40%. V lost 2 bases to trimming and J lost 5 bases, with 7 bases between them. Looked up from germline, CDR1 is SNHLY and CDR2 is FYNNEI. This CDR3 region has 14 residues. This TCR came from a human donor with basal cell carcinoma. The starting material was PBMCs, obtained before anti-PD-1 treatment. The V and J genes are TRBV2 and TRBJ1-6; D uncertain. CDR3 amino acids: CASSESWDNSPLHF. The CDR3 bases are TGTGCCAGCAGTGAATCCTGGGATAATTCACCCCTCCACTTT.